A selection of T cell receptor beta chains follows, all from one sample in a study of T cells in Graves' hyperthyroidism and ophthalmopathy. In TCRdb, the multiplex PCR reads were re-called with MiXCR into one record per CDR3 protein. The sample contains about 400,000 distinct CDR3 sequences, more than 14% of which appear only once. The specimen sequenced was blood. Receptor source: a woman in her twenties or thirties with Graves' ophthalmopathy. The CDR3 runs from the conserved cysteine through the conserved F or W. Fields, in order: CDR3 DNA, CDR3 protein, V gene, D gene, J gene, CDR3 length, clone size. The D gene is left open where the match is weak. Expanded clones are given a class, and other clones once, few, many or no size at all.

cdr3_nt: TGTGCCAGTATAACTTCCGGACAGGTTCCTTCCTCCTACAATGAGCAGTTCTTC; cdr3_aa: CASITSGQVPSSYNEQFF; v_call: TRBV18; d_call: TRBD1; j_call: TRBJ2-1; cdr3_length: 18; clone_size: many
cdr3_nt: TGTGCCAGCAGCCCCAGGGACAGGGGGGATGAGCAGTACTTC; cdr3_aa: CASSPRDRGDEQYF; v_call: TRBV14; d_call: TRBD1; j_call: TRBJ2-7; cdr3_length: 14; clone_size: NA
cdr3_nt: TGCGCCAGCAGCTTTTTGGTGAATGAGCAGTTCTTC; cdr3_aa: CASSFLVNEQFF; v_call: TRBV5-1; d_call: NA; j_call: TRBJ2-1; cdr3_length: 12; clone_size: NA
cdr3_nt: TGCGCCAAGGGACTTACCAATGAGCAGTTCTTC; cdr3_aa: CAKGLTNEQFF; v_call: TRBV5-1; d_call: NA; j_call: TRBJ2-1; cdr3_length: 11; clone_size: NA
cdr3_nt: TGTGCCAGCAGTTCTAGTAGTTCAGAGACCCAGTACTTC; cdr3_aa: CASSSSSSETQYF; v_call: TRBV12-3/TRBV12-4; d_call: NA; j_call: TRBJ2-5; cdr3_length: 13; clone_size: many
cdr3_nt: TGTGCCAGCATTGGCAGGGGCGCTTTTTTAACGAACACTGAAGCTTTCTTT; cdr3_aa: CASIGRGAFLTNTEAFF; v_call: TRBV28; d_call: NA; j_call: TRBJ1-1; cdr3_length: 17; clone_size: many
cdr3_nt: TGTGCCAGCAGCCTTCGGATACAGAACACTGAAGCTTTCTTT; cdr3_aa: CASSLRIQNTEAFF; v_call: TRBV7-8; d_call: NA; j_call: TRBJ1-1; cdr3_length: 14; clone_size: many
cdr3_nt: TGTGCCAGCAGCCCCCTGGGAAACACTGAAGCTTTCTTT; cdr3_aa: CASSPLGNTEAFF; v_call: TRBV11-2; d_call: NA; j_call: TRBJ1-1; cdr3_length: 13; clone_size: many
cdr3_nt: TGTGCCAGCAGTCCCCAGAACTACGAGCAGTACTTC; cdr3_aa: CASSPQNYEQYF; v_call: TRBV28; d_call: NA; j_call: TRBJ2-7; cdr3_length: 12; clone_size: many
cdr3_nt: TGTGCCAGCAGTTTATTGGGGACAGGGGTGAACACTGAAGCTTTCTTT; cdr3_aa: CASSLLGTGVNTEAFF; v_call: TRBV27; d_call: TRBD1; j_call: TRBJ1-1; cdr3_length: 16; clone_size: many
cdr3_nt: TGTGCCAGTAGTGAGGGGACTCAGCCCCAGCATTTT; cdr3_aa: CASSEGTQPQHF; v_call: TRBV19; d_call: NA; j_call: TRBJ1-5; cdr3_length: 12; clone_size: NA
cdr3_nt: TGTGCCAGCAGCGTAGACCCCCAGACCTACGAGCAGTACTTC; cdr3_aa: CASSVDPQTYEQYF; v_call: TRBV9; d_call: NA; j_call: TRBJ2-7; cdr3_length: 14; clone_size: many
cdr3_nt: TGTGCCTGGAGTGGACAAGGACCGGGCTCCTATAATTCACCCCTCCACTTT; cdr3_aa: CAWSGQGPGSYNSPLHF; v_call: TRBV30; d_call: NA; j_call: TRBJ1-6; cdr3_length: 17; clone_size: many
cdr3_nt: TGTGCCAGCAGTTACTTACACGGGACTGGTGGCTACACCTTC; cdr3_aa: CASSYLHGTGGYTF; v_call: TRBV6-5; d_call: NA; j_call: TRBJ1-2; cdr3_length: 14; clone_size: many
cdr3_nt: TGTGCCAGCTCACCAACCGAAGAGACCCAGTACTTC; cdr3_aa: CASSPTEETQYF; v_call: TRBV18; d_call: NA; j_call: TRBJ2-5; cdr3_length: 12; clone_size: many
cdr3_nt: TGTGCCAGCAGAATTCAGTGGATTAATAATTCACCCCTCCACTTT; cdr3_aa: CASRIQWINNSPLHF; v_call: TRBV28; d_call: NA; j_call: TRBJ1-6; cdr3_length: 15; clone_size: many
cdr3_nt: TGTGCCACCAGGGACAGGGAGGGTGTGAACACTGAAGCTTTCTTT; cdr3_aa: CATRDREGVNTEAFF; v_call: TRBV24-1; d_call: TRBD1; j_call: TRBJ1-1; cdr3_length: 15; clone_size: few
cdr3_nt: TGTGCCAGCAGCTTAGCGGGGGGGCTCAATACGCAGTATTTT; cdr3_aa: CASSLAGGLNTQYF; v_call: TRBV13; d_call: TRBD2; j_call: TRBJ2-3; cdr3_length: 14; clone_size: many
cdr3_nt: TGCGCCAGCAGCCCCGGTTATTTT; cdr3_aa: CASSPGYF; v_call: TRBV5-1; d_call: NA; j_call: TRBJ1-3; cdr3_length: 8; clone_size: NA
cdr3_nt: TGCAGTGCTATAGATCGGGGCGAAACAGCCACCGGGGAGCTGTTTTTT; cdr3_aa: CSAIDRGETATGELFF; v_call: TRBV20-1; d_call: NA; j_call: TRBJ2-2; cdr3_length: 16; clone_size: many
cdr3_nt: TGTGCCAGCAGTCCAGGGGGTATCAATCAGCCCCAGCATTTT; cdr3_aa: CASSPGGINQPQHF; v_call: TRBV28; d_call: TRBD1; j_call: TRBJ1-5; cdr3_length: 14; clone_size: many
cdr3_nt: TGCAGTGCTAGTGGGCTGAGGAGTGGCTACACCTTC; cdr3_aa: CSASGLRSGYTF; v_call: TRBV20-1; d_call: NA; j_call: TRBJ1-2; cdr3_length: 12; clone_size: once
cdr3_nt: TGTGCCAGCAGTATCGGGGATAACACTGAAGCTTTCTTT; cdr3_aa: CASSIGDNTEAFF; v_call: TRBV28; d_call: NA; j_call: TRBJ1-1; cdr3_length: 13; clone_size: many
cdr3_nt: TGTGCCAGCAGCCTAAGACCTAGACAGCTCCCTAATGAAAAACTGTTTTTT; cdr3_aa: CASSLRPRQLPNEKLFF; v_call: TRBV7-8; d_call: NA; j_call: TRBJ1-4; cdr3_length: 17; clone_size: few
cdr3_nt: TGTGCCAGCTCACCCCCCGAAAACAATGAGCAGTTCTTC; cdr3_aa: CASSPPENNEQFF; v_call: TRBV18; d_call: NA; j_call: TRBJ2-1; cdr3_length: 13; clone_size: many
cdr3_nt: TGCAGTGCTAGTGCAGGCAGGGGCTACGAGCAGTACTTC; cdr3_aa: CSASAGRGYEQYF; v_call: TRBV20-1; d_call: NA; j_call: TRBJ2-7; cdr3_length: 13; clone_size: many
cdr3_nt: TGTGCCAGTATTAGTGGTTCGAATGAAGCTTTCTTT; cdr3_aa: CASISGSNEAFF; v_call: TRBV19; d_call: NA; j_call: TRBJ1-1; cdr3_length: 12; clone_size: NA
cdr3_nt: TGTGCCATCAATAGAGACCAGGATTCACCCCTCCACTTT; cdr3_aa: CAINRDQDSPLHF; v_call: TRBV10-3; d_call: NA; j_call: TRBJ1-6; cdr3_length: 13; clone_size: many
cdr3_nt: TGTGCCAGCAGCTTGGATACCACCACAGATACGCAGTATTTT; cdr3_aa: CASSLDTTTDTQYF; v_call: TRBV5-6; d_call: NA; j_call: TRBJ2-3; cdr3_length: 14; clone_size: many
cdr3_nt: TGTGCCAGCTTGAAGGCAGGGGTCGGTGAAAAACTGTTTTTT; cdr3_aa: CASLKAGVGEKLFF; v_call: TRBV2; d_call: NA; j_call: TRBJ1-4; cdr3_length: 14; clone_size: many
cdr3_nt: TGTGCCAGCAGTTTACCGACGACAGGGAACACTGAAGCTTTCTTT; cdr3_aa: CASSLPTTGNTEAFF; v_call: TRBV28; d_call: NA; j_call: TRBJ1-1; cdr3_length: 15; clone_size: many
cdr3_nt: TGTGCCAGCAGACGGGACAGGGGAAGTAGTATGCCCCAGCATTTT; cdr3_aa: CASRRDRGSSMPQHF; v_call: TRBV6-1; d_call: TRBD1; j_call: TRBJ1-5; cdr3_length: 15; clone_size: NA
cdr3_nt: TGTGCCAGTAAGCCGTTGACAGGCTCCTACAATGAGCAGTTCTTC; cdr3_aa: CASKPLTGSYNEQFF; v_call: TRBV19; d_call: NA; j_call: TRBJ2-1; cdr3_length: 15; clone_size: many
cdr3_nt: TGCAGTGCCAGGCGGCAGGGGGTCGCTCAGCCCCAGCATTTT; cdr3_aa: CSARRQGVAQPQHF; v_call: TRBV20-1; d_call: TRBD1; j_call: TRBJ1-5; cdr3_length: 14; clone_size: many
cdr3_nt: TGTGCCAGCAGCCCTCTGGCCTGGAATGAGCAGTTCTTC; cdr3_aa: CASSPLAWNEQFF; v_call: TRBV7-3; d_call: NA; j_call: TRBJ2-1; cdr3_length: 13; clone_size: many
cdr3_nt: TGTGCCAGCAGCCATGAAACTCACACTGAAGCTTTCTTT; cdr3_aa: CASSHETHTEAFF; v_call: TRBV12-3/TRBV12-4; d_call: NA; j_call: TRBJ1-1; cdr3_length: 13; clone_size: many
cdr3_nt: TGTGCCTGGAGTGTGGGGACACCCCTTGAGCAGTACTTC; cdr3_aa: CAWSVGTPLEQYF; v_call: TRBV30; d_call: NA; j_call: TRBJ2-7; cdr3_length: 13; clone_size: many
cdr3_nt: TGTGCCAGCGGGGGGGCACCCCTCCACTTT; cdr3_aa: CASGGAPLHF; v_call: TRBV27; d_call: NA; j_call: TRBJ1-6; cdr3_length: 10; clone_size: NA
cdr3_nt: TGTGCCAGCAGCTTGTCGACAGGGGGCCACGAGCAGTACTTC; cdr3_aa: CASSLSTGGHEQYF; v_call: TRBV5-8; d_call: TRBD1; j_call: TRBJ2-7; cdr3_length: 14; clone_size: NA
cdr3_nt: TGTGCCAGCAGCACGGACAGGGGATTAGAGACCCAGTACTTC; cdr3_aa: CASSTDRGLETQYF; v_call: TRBV5-8; d_call: TRBD1; j_call: TRBJ2-5; cdr3_length: 14; clone_size: many
cdr3_nt: TGTGCCAGCAGCTTTATTAGACAGGGGGAAGCTTTCTTT; cdr3_aa: CASSFIRQGEAFF; v_call: TRBV7-2; d_call: TRBD1; j_call: TRBJ1-1; cdr3_length: 13; clone_size: many
cdr3_nt: TGTGCCAGCAGCCAAGGATATGGCTACACCTTC; cdr3_aa: CASSQGYGYTF; v_call: TRBV3-1; d_call: NA; j_call: TRBJ1-2; cdr3_length: 11; clone_size: many
cdr3_nt: TGTGCCAGCAGCCAAAATACCTACGAGCAGTACTTC; cdr3_aa: CASSQNTYEQYF; v_call: TRBV28; d_call: NA; j_call: TRBJ2-7; cdr3_length: 12; clone_size: many
cdr3_nt: TGTGCCATCGCGGAGGGCTCGTGGGCTTTCTTT; cdr3_aa: CAIAEGSWAFF; v_call: TRBV10-3; d_call: NA; j_call: TRBJ1-1; cdr3_length: 11; clone_size: NA